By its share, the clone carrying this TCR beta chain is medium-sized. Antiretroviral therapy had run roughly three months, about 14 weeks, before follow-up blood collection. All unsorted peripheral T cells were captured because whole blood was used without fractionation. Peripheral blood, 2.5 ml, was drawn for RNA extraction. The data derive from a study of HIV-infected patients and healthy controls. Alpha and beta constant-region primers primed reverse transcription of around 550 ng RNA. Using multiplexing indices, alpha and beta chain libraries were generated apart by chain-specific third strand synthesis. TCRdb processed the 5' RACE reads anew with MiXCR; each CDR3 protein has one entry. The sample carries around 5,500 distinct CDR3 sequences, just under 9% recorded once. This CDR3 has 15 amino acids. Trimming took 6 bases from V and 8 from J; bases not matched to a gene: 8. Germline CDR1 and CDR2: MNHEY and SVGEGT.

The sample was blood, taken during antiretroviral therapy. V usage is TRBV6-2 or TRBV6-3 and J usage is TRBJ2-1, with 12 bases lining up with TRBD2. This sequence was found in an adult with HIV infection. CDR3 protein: CASSILAGGPYEQFF. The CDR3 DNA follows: TGTGCCAGCAGCATTCTAGCGGGAGGGCCATATGAGCAGTTCTTC.